A single sample is the source of the 3 T cell receptor beta chains below, sequenced in a study of shared clonotypes between healthy human individuals. TCRdb keeps only in-frame clones here, not all; method: immunoSEQ multiplex PCR. Of roughly 1.5 million clones in the sample, approximately 98% were seen once. Material for sequencing was naive CD4+ T cells sorted from blood. Subset in this sample: CD45RA+ positively selected. These receptors were obtained from a man in his thirties or forties in good health.

This chain links TRBV28 with TRBJ2-7; 13 nucleotides align to TRBD2. V lost 8 bases to trimming and J lost 5 bases; unmatched junction nucleotides: 9. The length of the CDR3 is 15 residues. Germline CDR1 and CDR2: MDHEN and SYDVKM. The chain's CDR3 is CASLLAGGPRDEQYF. In DNA, the CDR3 is TGTGCCAGCCTACTAGCGGGAGGGCCACGAGACGAGCAGTACTTC.

This chain joins TRBV28 and TRBJ2-3; perhaps TRBD1 as D (5 bases). Per the germline V gene, CDR1 is MDHEN and CDR2 is SYDVKM. Between the trimmed V and J ends, which lost 1 base and 5 bases, there was a span of 10 bases. CDR3 length: 14 amino acids. CDR3 region: CASSLLRGGDTQYF. CDR3 DNA sequence: TGTGCCAGCAGTTTATTAAGGGGTGGAGATACGCAGTATTTT.

This clone has a single count. This chain uses TRBV19 with TRBJ2-3; 10 positions match TRBD2. The CDR3 extends over 16 amino acids. The trim removed 6 bases at V and 2 bases at J, leaving 8 bases unmatched. Germline V gene data show CDR1 as LNHDA and CDR2 as SQIVND (reference sequence). The CDR3 loop reads CASSSPSGGTTDTQYF. Here the CDR3 DNA reads TGTGCCAGTAGCTCGCCTAGCGGGGGAACCACAGATACGCAGTATTTT.